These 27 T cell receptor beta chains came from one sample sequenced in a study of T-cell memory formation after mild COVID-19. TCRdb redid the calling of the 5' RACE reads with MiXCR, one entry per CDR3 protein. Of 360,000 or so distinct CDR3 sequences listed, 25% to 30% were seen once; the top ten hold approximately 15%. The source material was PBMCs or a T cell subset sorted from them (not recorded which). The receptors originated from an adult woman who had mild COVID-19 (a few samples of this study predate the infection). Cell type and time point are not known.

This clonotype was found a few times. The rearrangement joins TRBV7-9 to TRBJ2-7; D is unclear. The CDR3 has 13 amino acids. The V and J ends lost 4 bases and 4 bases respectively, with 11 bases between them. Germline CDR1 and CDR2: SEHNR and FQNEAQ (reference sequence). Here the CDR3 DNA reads TGTGCCAGCAGCTATCGGCAGCCTTACGAGCAGTACTTC. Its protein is CASSYRQPYEQYF.

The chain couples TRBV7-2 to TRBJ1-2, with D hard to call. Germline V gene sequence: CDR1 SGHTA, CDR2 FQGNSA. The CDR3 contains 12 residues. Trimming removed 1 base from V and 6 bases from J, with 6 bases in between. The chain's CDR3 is CASSLGWDGYTF. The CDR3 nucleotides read TGTGCCAGCAGCTTAGGGTGGGATGGCTACACCTTC.

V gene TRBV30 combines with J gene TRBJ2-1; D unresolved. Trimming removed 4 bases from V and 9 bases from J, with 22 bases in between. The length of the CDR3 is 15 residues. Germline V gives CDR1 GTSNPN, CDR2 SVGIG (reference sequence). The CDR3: CAWIPRAPVASEQFF. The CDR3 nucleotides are TGTGCCTGGATTCCCCGGGCGCCAGTGGCTAGTGAGCAGTTCTTC.

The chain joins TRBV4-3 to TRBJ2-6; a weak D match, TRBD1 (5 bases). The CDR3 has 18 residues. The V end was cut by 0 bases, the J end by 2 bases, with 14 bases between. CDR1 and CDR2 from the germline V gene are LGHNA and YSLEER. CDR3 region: CASSQDPGIYPGANVLTF. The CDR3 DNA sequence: TGCGCCAGCAGCCAAGATCCAGGGATCTATCCTGGGGCCAACGTCCTGACTTTC.

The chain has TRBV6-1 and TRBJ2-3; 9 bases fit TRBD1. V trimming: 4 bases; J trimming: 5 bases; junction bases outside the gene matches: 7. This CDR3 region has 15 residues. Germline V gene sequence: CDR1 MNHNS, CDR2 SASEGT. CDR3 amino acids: CASSANRGLKDTQYF. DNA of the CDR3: TGTGCCAGCAGTGCGAACAGGGGGCTTAAAGATACGCAGTATTTT.

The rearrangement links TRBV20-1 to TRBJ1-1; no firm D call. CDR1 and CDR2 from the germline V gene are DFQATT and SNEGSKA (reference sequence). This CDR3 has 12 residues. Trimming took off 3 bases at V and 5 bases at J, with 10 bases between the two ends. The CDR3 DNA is TGCAGTGCTAGCCGGGCGGGGACTGAAGCTTTCTTT. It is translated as CSASRAGTEAFF.

As DNA, the CDR3 is TGTGCCAGCAGCCAAGGTTCGTTGCCGGGACAGAACTACGAGCAGTACTTC. Its translation is CASSQGSLPGQNYEQYF. The chain couples TRBV4-2 to TRBJ2-7; 7 nucleotides line up with TRBD1. CDR1 is LGHNA and CDR2 is YNFKEQ in the germline V gene. The CDR3 is 17 amino acids. V lost 1 base, J lost 3 bases, and 12 bases stayed unmatched.

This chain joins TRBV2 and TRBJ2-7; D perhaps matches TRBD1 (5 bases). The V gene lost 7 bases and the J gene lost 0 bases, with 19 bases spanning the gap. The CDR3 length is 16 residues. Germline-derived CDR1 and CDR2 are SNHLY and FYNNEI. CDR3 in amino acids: CASTPRTSPSSYEQYF. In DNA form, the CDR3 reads TGTGCCAGCACCCCCCGGACATCCCCGAGCTCCTACGAGCAGTACTTC.

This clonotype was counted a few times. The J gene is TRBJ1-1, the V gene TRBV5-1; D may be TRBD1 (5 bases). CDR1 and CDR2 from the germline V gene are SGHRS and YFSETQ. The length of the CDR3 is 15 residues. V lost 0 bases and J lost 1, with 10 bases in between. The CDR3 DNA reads TGCGCCAGCAGCTTGGCAACAGACAGGAACACTGAAGCTTTCTTT. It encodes CASSLATDRNTEAFF.

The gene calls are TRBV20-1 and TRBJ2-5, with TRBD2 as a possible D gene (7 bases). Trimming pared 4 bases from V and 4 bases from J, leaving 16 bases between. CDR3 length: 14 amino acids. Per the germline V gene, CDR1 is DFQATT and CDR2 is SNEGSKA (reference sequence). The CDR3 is CSAKTGGWRETQYF. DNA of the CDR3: TGCAGTGCTAAGACGGGGGGCTGGCGAGAGACCCAGTACTTC.

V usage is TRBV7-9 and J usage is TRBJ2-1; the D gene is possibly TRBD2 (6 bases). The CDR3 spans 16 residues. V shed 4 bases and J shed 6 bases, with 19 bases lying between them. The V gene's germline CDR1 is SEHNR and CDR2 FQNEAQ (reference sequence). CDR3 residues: CASSSPHTGGTNEQFF. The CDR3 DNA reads TGTGCCAGCAGCTCCCCTCACACGGGCGGGACCAATGAGCAGTTCTTC.

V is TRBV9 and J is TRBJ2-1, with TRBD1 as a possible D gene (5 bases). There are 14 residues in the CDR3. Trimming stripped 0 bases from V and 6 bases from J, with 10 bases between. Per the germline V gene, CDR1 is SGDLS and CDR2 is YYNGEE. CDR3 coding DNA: TGTGCCAGCAGCGTAGCGAGCAGGGTCAATGAGCAGTTCTTC. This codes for CASSVASRVNEQFF. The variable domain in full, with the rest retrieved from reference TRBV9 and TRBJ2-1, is DSGVTQTPKHLITATGQRVTLRCSPRSGDLSVYWYQQSLDQGLQFLIQYYNGEERAKGNILERFSAQQFPDLHSELNLSSLELGDSALYFCASSVASRVNEQFFGPGTRLTVL.

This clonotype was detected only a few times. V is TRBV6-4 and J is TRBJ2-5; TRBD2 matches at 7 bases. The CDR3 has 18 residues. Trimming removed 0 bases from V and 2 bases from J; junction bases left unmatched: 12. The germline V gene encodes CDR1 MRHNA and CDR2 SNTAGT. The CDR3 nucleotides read TGTGCCAGCAGTGACTCGAGAGGACTAGACTCCTCTCAAGAGACCCAGTACTTC. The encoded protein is CASSDSRGLDSSQETQYF.

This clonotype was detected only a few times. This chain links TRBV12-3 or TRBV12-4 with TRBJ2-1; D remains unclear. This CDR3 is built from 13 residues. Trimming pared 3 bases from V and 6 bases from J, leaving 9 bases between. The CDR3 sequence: CASSLGRLNEQFF. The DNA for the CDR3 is TGTGCCAGCAGTTTGGGCAGACTCAATGAGCAGTTCTTC.

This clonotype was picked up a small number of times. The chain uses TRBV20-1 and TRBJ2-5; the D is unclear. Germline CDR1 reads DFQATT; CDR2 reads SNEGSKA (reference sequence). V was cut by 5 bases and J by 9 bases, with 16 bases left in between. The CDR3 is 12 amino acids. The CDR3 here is CSAGQQDRAQYF. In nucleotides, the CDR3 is TGCAGTGCTGGCCAGCAGGACCGCGCCCAGTACTTC.

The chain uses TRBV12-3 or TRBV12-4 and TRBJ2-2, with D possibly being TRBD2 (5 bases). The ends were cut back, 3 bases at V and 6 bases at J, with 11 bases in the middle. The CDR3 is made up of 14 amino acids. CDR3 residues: CASSFLLRAGELFF. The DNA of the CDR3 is TGTGCCAGCAGTTTCTTGCTGAGGGCCGGGGAGCTGTTTTTT.

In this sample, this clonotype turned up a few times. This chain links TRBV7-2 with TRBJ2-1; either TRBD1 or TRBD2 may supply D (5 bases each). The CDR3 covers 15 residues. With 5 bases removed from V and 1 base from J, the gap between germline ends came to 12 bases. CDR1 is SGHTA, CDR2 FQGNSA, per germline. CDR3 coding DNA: TGTGCCAGCAGCCTCCGGGACGCGTCCTACAATGAGCAGTTCTTC. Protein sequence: CASSLRDASYNEQFF.

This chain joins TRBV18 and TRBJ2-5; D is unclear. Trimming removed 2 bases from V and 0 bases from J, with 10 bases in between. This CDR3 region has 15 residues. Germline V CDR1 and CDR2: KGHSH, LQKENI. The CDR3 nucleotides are TGTGCCAGCTCACCATACTTACTCTACCAAGAGACCCAGTACTTC. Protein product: CASSPYLLYQETQYF.

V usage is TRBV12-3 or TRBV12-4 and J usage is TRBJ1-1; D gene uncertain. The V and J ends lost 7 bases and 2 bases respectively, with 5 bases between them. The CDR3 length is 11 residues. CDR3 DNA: TGTGCCAGCAAAAGAAACACTGAAGCTTTCTTT. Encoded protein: CASKRNTEAFF.

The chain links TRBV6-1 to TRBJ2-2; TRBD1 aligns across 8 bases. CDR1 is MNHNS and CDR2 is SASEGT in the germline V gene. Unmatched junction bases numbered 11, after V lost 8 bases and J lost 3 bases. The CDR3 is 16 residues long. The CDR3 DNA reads TGTGCCAGCGTGCACCGGGACAGGAAATACACCGGGGAGCTGTTTTTT. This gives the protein CASVHRDRKYTGELFF.

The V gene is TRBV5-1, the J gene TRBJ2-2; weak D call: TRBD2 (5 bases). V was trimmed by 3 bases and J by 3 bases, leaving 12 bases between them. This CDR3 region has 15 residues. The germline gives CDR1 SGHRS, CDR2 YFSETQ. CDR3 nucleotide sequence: TGCGCCAGCAGCTCGATCCGGGAAGACACCGGGGAGCTGTTTTTT. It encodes CASSSIREDTGELFF.

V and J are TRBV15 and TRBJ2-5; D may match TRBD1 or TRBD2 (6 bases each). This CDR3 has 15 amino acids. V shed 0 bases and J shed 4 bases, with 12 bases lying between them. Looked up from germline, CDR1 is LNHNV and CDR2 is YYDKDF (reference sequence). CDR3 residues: CATSRDQGRGETQYF. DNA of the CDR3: TGTGCCACCAGCAGAGACCAGGGGCGGGGAGAGACCCAGTACTTC. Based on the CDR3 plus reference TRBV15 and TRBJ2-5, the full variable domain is DAMVIQNPRYQVTQFGKPVTLSCSQTLNHNVMYWYQQKSSQAPKLLFHYYDKDFNNEADTPDNFQSRRPNTSFCFLDIRSPGLGDTAMYLCATSRDQGRGETQYFGPGTRLLVL.

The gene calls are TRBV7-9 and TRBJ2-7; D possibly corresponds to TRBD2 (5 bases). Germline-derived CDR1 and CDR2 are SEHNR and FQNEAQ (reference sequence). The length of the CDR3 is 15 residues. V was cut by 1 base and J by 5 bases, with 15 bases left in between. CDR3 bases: TGTGCCAGCAGCTTAGTGTATGTAGCGAGGGACGAGCAGTACTTC. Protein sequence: CASSLVYVARDEQYF.

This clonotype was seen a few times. Here the CDR3 reads CASSLGQGGNEKLFF. The CDR3 DNA follows: TGTGCCAGCAGCTTGGGACAGGGAGGCAATGAAAAACTGTTTTTT. The rearrangement uses TRBV5-4 and TRBJ1-4, with 7 bases matching TRBD1. The CDR3 spans 15 residues. In germline, CDR1 is SGHNT, CDR2 YYREEE (reference sequence). After removal of 0 bases from V and 5 bases from J, the junction contained 4 bases not matched to a gene.

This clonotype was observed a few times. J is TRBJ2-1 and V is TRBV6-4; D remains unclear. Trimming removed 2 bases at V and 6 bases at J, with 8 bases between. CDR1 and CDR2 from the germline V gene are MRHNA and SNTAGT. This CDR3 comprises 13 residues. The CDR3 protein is CASSDMPSNEQFF. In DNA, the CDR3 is TGTGCCAGCAGTGACATGCCCTCCAATGAGCAGTTCTTC.

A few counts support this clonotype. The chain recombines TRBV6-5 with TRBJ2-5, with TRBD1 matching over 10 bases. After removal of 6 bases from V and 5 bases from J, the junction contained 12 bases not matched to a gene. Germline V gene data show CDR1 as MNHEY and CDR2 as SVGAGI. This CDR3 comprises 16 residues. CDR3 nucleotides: TGTGCCAGCAGCCAGTTCGACAGGGGGCTAGGGGAGACCCAGTACTTC. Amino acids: CASSQFDRGLGETQYF.

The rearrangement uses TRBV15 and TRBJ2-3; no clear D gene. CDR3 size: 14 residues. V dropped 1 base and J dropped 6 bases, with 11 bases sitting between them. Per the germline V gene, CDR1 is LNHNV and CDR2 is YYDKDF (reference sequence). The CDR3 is CATSRVIVVDTQYF. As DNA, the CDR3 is TGTGCCACCAGCAGAGTTATCGTTGTGGATACGCAGTATTTT. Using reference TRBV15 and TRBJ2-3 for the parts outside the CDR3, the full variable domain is DAMVIQNPRYQVTQFGKPVTLSCSQTLNHNVMYWYQQKSSQAPKLLFHYYDKDFNNEADTPDNFQSRRPNTSFCFLDIRSPGLGDTAMYLCATSRVIVVDTQYFGPGTRLTVL.